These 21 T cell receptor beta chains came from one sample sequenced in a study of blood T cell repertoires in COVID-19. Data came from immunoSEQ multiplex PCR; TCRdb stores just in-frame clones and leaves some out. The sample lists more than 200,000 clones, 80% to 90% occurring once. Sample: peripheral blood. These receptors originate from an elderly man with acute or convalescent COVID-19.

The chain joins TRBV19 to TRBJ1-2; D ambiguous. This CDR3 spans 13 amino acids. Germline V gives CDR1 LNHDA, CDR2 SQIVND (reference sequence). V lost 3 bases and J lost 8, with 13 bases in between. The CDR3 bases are TGTGCCAGTAGTATGACCCCGGCGGAAGGCTACACCTTC. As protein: CASSMTPAEGYTF.

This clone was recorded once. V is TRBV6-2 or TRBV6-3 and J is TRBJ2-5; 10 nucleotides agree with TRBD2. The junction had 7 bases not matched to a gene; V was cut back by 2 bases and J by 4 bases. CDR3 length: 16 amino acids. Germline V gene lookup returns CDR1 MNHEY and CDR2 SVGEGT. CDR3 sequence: CASSYGRLAGAETQYF. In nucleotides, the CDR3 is TGTGCCAGCAGTTACGGTCGTCTAGCGGGAGCAGAGACCCAGTACTTC.

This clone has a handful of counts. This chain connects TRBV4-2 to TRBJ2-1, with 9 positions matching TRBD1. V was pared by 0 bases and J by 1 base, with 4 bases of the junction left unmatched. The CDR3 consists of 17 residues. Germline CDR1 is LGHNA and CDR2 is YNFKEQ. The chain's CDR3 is CASSQDHGTGSYNEQFF. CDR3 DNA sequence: TGTGCCAGCAGCCAAGATCACGGGACAGGGTCCTACAATGAGCAGTTCTTC.

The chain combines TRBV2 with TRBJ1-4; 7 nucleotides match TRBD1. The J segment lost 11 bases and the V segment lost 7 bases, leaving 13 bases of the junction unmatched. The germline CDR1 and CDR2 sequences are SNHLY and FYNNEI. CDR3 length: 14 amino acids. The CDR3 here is CASTWDSYSGKLFF. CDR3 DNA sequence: TGTGCCAGCACTTGGGACAGTTATTCGGGTAAACTGTTTTTT.

The CDR3: CASSLAVGHTEAFF. CDR3 in DNA: TGTGCCAGCAGTCTCGCCGTTGGGCACACTGAAGCTTTCTTT. The chain recombines TRBV6-2 or TRBV6-3 with TRBJ1-1, with D hard to call. V was clipped by 5 bases and J by 3 bases, with 13 bases between them. Germline V gene lookup returns CDR1 MNHEY and CDR2 SVGEGT. The CDR3 is made up of 14 amino acids.

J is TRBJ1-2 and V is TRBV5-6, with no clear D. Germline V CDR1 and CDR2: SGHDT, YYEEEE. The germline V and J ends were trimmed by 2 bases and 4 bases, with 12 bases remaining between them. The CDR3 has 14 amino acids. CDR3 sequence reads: CASSFGGIGYGYTF. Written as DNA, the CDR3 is TGTGCCAGCAGCTTTGGAGGGATAGGCTATGGCTACACCTTC.

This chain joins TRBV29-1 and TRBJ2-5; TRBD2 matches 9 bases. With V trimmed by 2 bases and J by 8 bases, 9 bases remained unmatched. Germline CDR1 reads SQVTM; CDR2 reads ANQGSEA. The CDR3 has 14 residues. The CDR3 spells CSVERLAVQGTQYF. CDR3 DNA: TGCAGCGTTGAACGACTAGCGGTCCAAGGAACCCAGTACTTC.

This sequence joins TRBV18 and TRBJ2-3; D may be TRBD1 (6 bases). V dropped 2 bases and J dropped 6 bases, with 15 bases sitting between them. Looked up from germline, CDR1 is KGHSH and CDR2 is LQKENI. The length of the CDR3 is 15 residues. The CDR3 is CASSPGRGKTDTQYF. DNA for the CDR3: TGTGCCAGCTCACCAGGAAGGGGGAAGACGGATACGCAGTATTTT. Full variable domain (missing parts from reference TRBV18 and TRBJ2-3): NAGVMQNPRHLVRRRGQEARLRCSPMKGHSHVYWYRQLPEEGLKFMVYLQKENIIDESGMPKERFSAEFPKEGPSILRIQQVVRGDSAAYFCASSPGRGKTDTQYFGPGTRLTVL.

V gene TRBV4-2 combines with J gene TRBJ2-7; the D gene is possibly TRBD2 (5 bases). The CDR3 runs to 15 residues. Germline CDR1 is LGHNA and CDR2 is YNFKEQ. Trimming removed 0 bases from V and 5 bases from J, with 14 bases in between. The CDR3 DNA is TGTGCCAGCAGCCAAGACCTGGCGAGGCGGGACGAGCAGTACTTC. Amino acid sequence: CASSQDLARRDEQYF.

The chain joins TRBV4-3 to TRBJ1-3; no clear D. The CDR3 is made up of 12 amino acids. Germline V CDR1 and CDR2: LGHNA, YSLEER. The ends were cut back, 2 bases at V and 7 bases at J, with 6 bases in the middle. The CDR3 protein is CASSQRGNTIYF. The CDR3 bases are TGCGCCAGCAGCCAACGGGGTAACACCATATATTTT.

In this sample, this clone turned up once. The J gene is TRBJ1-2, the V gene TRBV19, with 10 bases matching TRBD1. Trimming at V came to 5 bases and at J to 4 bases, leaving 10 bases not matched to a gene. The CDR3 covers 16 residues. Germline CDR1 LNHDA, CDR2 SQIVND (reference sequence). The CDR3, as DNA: TGTGCCAGTAGTTCGGGACAGGGGATTGTGGGCTATGGCTACACCTTC. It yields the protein CASSSGQGIVGYGYTF.

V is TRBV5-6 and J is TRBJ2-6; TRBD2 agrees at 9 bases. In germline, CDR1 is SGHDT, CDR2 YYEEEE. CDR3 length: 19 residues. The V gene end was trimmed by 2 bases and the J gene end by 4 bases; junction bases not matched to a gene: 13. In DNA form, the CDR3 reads TGTGCCAGCAGCTTTGGCAGCGGGAGGTACCTCCGGGGGGCCAACGTCCTGACTTTC. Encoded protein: CASSFGSGRYLRGANVLTF.

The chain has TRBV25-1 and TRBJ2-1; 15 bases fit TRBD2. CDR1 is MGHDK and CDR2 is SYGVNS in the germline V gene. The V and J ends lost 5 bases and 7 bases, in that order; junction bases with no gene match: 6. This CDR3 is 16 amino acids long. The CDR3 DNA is TGTGCCAGCAGTTCCGCCGGGACTAGCGGGGGGAATGAGCAGTTCTTC. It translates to CASSSAGTSGGNEQFF.

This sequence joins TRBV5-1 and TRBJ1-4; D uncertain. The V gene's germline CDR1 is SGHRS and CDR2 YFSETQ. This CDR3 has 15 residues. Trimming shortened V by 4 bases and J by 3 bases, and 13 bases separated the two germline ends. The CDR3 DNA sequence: TGCGCCAGCAGCGCTACGGGGAGCCCTAATGAAAAACTGTTTTTT. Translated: CASSATGSPNEKLFF.

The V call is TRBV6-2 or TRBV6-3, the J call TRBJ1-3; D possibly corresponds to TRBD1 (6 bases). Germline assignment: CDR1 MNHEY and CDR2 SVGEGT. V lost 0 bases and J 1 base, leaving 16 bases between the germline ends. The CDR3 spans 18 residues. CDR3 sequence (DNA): TGTGCCAGCAGTTACTCGGGGGACACTTTTGCTTCTGGAAACACCATATATTTT. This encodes CASSYSGDTFASGNTIYF.

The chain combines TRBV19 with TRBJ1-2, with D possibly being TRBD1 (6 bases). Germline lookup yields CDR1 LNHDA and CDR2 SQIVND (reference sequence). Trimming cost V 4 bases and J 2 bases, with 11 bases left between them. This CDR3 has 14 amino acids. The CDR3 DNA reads TGTGCCAGTAGTAAAAGGCAGGGGAACTATGGCTACACCTTC. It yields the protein CASSKRQGNYGYTF.

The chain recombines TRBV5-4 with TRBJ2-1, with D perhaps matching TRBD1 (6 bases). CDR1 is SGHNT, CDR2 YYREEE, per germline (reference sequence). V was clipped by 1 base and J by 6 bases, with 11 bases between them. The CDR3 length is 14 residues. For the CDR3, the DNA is TGTGCCAGCAGCTTGCGACAGGAATCCAATGAGCAGTTCTTC. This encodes CASSLRQESNEQFF.

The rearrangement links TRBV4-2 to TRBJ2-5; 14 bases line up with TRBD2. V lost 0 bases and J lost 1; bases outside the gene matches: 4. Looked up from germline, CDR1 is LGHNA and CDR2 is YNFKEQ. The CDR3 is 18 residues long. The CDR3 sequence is CASSQERTSGGSQETQYF. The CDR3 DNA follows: TGTGCCAGCAGCCAAGAAAGGACTAGCGGGGGGTCCCAAGAGACCCAGTACTTC.

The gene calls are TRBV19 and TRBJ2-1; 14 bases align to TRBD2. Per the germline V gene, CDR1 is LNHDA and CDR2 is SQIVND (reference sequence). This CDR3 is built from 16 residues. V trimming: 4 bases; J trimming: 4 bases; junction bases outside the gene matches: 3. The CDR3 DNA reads TGTGCCAGTAGTAGGACTAGCGGGAGGCTTTACAATGAGCAGTTCTTC. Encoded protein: CASSRTSGRLYNEQFF.

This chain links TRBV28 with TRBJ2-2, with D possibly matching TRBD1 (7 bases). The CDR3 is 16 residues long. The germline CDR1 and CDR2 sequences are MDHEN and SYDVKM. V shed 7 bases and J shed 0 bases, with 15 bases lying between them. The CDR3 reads CASIEAGGSNTGELFF. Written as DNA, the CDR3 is TGTGCCAGCATCGAGGCAGGGGGGTCGAACACCGGGGAGCTGTTTTTT.

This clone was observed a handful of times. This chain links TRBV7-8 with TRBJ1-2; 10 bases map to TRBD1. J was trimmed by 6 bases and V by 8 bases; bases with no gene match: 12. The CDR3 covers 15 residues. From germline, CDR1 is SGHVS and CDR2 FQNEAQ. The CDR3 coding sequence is TGTGCCAGCCATAATACGGGACAGGGGAATCATGGCTACACCTTC. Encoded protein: CASHNTGQGNHGYTF.